These 27 T cell receptor beta chains originate from one sample sequenced in a study of blood T cell repertoires in COVID-19 (TCRdb year 2020). The library was built by means of the immunoSEQ multiplex PCR assay. The immuneACCESS repertoire file appears here via TCRdb, limited to in-frame rearrangements. These files lack a portion of the clones; in checked studies, under half of the deficit traces to unresolved V genes, and the cause of the others is not known. A total of over 85,000 clones appear in this sample, over 75% of them only once. The ten largest clones represent 12% of the sample. The specimen was peripheral blood. The receptors stem from a human donor in a cohort sampled during active COVID-19.

The chain combines TRBV28 with TRBJ1-2, with 8 bases identical to TRBD1. The trim removed 1 base at V and 8 bases at J, leaving 9 bases unmatched. CDR3 length: 15 residues. Germline V lookup: CDR1 MDHEN, CDR2 SYDVKM. CDR3 sequence: CASSLYGRTGTGYTF. The CDR3 coding sequence is TGTGCCAGCAGTTTATACGGCAGGACAGGGACCGGCTACACCTTC.

The chain combines TRBV19 with TRBJ1-5; D uncertain. The CDR3 totals 13 residues. CDR1 and CDR2 from the germline V gene are LNHDA and SQIVND (reference sequence). V shed 3 bases and J shed 2 bases, with 5 bases lying between them. The CDR3 loop is CASSMRGNQPQHF. The CDR3 coding sequence is TGTGCCAGTAGTATGAGAGGCAATCAGCCCCAGCATTTT.

This chain connects TRBV3-1 (or the pseudogene TRBV3-2) to TRBJ2-3; 8 bases are a match to TRBD2. In germline, CDR1 is LGHDT, CDR2 YNNKEL (reference sequence). The CDR3 covers 14 residues. V shed 4 bases, J shed 2 bases, and the junction held 2 bases outside the gene matches. CDR3 region: CASSLAGTTDTQYF. The CDR3 coding sequence is TGTGCCAGCAGCCTAGCGGGAACCACAGATACGCAGTATTTT.

The gene calls are TRBV5-3 and TRBJ2-7; 10 bases map to TRBD2. TRBV5-3 is treated as an ORF (open reading frame) with a function not yet certain. CDR3 length equals 13 residues. J gave up 2 bases and V 10 bases, and 6 bases lay outside the gene matches. This CDR3 reads CADRTSGTYEQYF. In DNA, the CDR3 is TGTGCCGACCGGACTAGCGGAACCTACGAGCAGTACTTC.

This clone turned up a few times. The CDR3 is CASSALTGEDTEAFF. CDR3 bases: TGCGCCAGCAGCGCCCTCACAGGGGAGGACACTGAAGCTTTCTTT. The V and J genes are TRBV4-3 and TRBJ1-1; 7 positions agree with TRBD1. The length of the CDR3 is 15 residues. Germline V CDR1 and CDR2: LGHNA, YSLEER. V dropped 5 bases and J dropped 3; count of bases not matched to a gene: 9.

The rearrangement joins TRBV27 to TRBJ2-7; TRBD1 matches at 8 bases. Germline lookup yields CDR1 MNHEY and CDR2 SMNVEV (reference sequence). V lost 6 bases, J lost 5 bases, and 6 bases stayed unmatched. CDR3 length equals 13 residues. The CDR3 is CASSPRTGNEQYF. In DNA, the CDR3 is TGTGCCAGCAGCCCACGGACAGGGAACGAGCAGTACTTC.

The chain combines TRBV7-9 with TRBJ2-1; 11 bases are shared with TRBD1. Trimming cost V 5 bases and J 7 bases; bases outside gene matches: 10. CDR3 length: 16 residues. CDR1 is SEHNR and CDR2 is FQNEAQ in the germline V gene (reference sequence). CDR3 sequence: CASSPEGQGARNEQFF. As DNA, the CDR3 is TGTGCCAGCAGCCCTGAAGGACAGGGGGCGCGGAATGAGCAGTTCTTC.

This clone was observed a few times. The chain combines TRBV5-5 with TRBJ1-2; D call uncertain. V shed 5 bases and J shed 3 bases, with 11 bases lying between them. Germline assignment: CDR1 SGHKS and CDR2 YYEKEE (reference sequence). The CDR3 is 13 amino acids. The CDR3 nucleotides read TGTGCCAGCAGTGAGGAGCCGCACTATGGCTACACCTTC. It specifies CASSEEPHYGYTF.

This clone was seen more than once but under ten times. This chain connects TRBV7-9 to TRBJ1-1, with D hard to call. The CDR3 contains 14 residues. V gave up 4 bases and J gave up 7 bases, with 16 bases separating them. CDR1 and CDR2 from the germline V gene are SEHNR and FQNEAQ (reference sequence). For the CDR3, the DNA is TGTGCCAGCAGCTCTGCGCTCGGTTTAATTGAAGCTTTCTTT. It encodes CASSSALGLIEAFF.

The chain is built from TRBV6-1 and TRBJ1-1, with 7 nucleotides matching TRBD1. From germline, CDR1 is MNHNS and CDR2 SASEGT. V was clipped by 2 bases and J by 5 bases; unmatched bases: 8. This CDR3 contains 15 residues. CDR3 nucleotide sequence: TGTGCCAGCAGTGAAATCGACAGGGAGATAACTGAAGCTTTCTTT. Translation gives CASSEIDREITEAFF.

This sequence joins TRBV9 and TRBJ2-3, with D possibly matching TRBD2 (6 bases). The germline V gene encodes CDR1 SGDLS and CDR2 YYNGEE. The germline V and J ends were trimmed by 3 bases and 1 base, with 9 bases remaining between them. This CDR3 comprises 14 residues. The CDR3 reads CASSGAGGTDTQYF. Here the CDR3 DNA reads TGTGCCAGCAGCGGAGCGGGCGGCACAGATACGCAGTATTTT.

This chain links TRBV19 with TRBJ2-1; D uncertain. V was cut by 5 bases and J by 7 bases, with 12 bases left in between. Germline CDR1 LNHDA, CDR2 SQIVND (reference sequence). The CDR3 consists of 13 residues. This chain's CDR3 is CASSGSISNEQFF. For the CDR3, the DNA is TGTGCCAGTAGTGGTAGTATCTCGAATGAGCAGTTCTTC.

The CDR3 reads CAWSFGLAVETQYF. DNA of the CDR3: TGTGCCTGGAGTTTCGGACTAGCGGTGGAGACCCAGTACTTC. V is TRBV30 and J is TRBJ2-5, with 10 nucleotides matching TRBD2. The CDR3 spans 14 residues. The germline gives CDR1 GTSNPN, CDR2 SVGIG (reference sequence). V trimming: 2 bases; J trimming: 5 bases; junction bases outside the gene matches: 5. The whole variable domain, filled in from reference TRBV30 and TRBJ2-5, reads SQTIHQWPATLVQPVGSPLSLECTVEGTSNPNLYWYRQAAGRGLQLLFYSVGIGQISSEVPQNLSASRPQDRQFILSSKKLLLSDSGFYLCAWSFGLAVETQYFGPGTRLLVL.

The CDR3 here is CASGLRLAGSQETQYF. CDR3 DNA: TGTGCTAGTGGTTTGCGACTAGCGGGGAGTCAAGAGACCCAGTACTTC. This sequence joins TRBV12-5 and TRBJ2-5, with 11 bases identical to TRBD2. J lost 2 bases, V lost 2 bases, and 4 bases had no gene match. The CDR3 is 16 amino acids. Germline-derived CDR1 and CDR2 are LGHNT and FRNRAP.

V gene TRBV6-2 or TRBV6-3 combines with J gene TRBJ2-5, with 7 bases fitting TRBD1. Trimming at V came to 3 bases and at J to 0 bases, leaving 13 bases not matched to a gene. Germline assignment: CDR1 MNHEY and CDR2 SVGEGT. The CDR3 contains 18 residues. DNA of the CDR3: TGTGCCAGCAGTTATTCGACCCAGGGGACAGCCGACCAAGAGACCCAGTACTTC. Translating it yields CASSYSTQGTADQETQYF.

The V call is TRBV7-2, the J call TRBJ2-3; D remains unclear. V gave up 1 base and J gave up 0 bases, with 8 bases separating them. The CDR3 is made up of 15 amino acids. The V gene's germline CDR1 is SGHTA and CDR2 FQGNSA. The DNA for the CDR3 is TGTGCCAGCAGCTTAGGGCCGACTAGCACAGATACGCAGTATTTT. Residues: CASSLGPTSTDTQYF. The full variable domain, its missing parts supplied by reference TRBV7-2 and TRBJ2-3, is GAGVSQSPSNKVTEKGKDVELRCDPISGHTALYWYRQSLGQGLEFLIYFQGNSAPDKSGLPSDRFSAERTGGSVSTLTIQRTQQEDSAVYLCASSLGPTSTDTQYFGPGTRLTVL.

The chain uses TRBV5-1 and TRBJ1-1, with D perhaps TRBD1 (6 bases). Germline lookup yields CDR1 SGHRS and CDR2 YFSETQ. The CDR3 runs to 15 residues. V was shortened by 4 bases and J by 4 bases, with 17 bases between the two germline ends. The CDR3: CASSGRDTQRTEAFF. The CDR3 region has the DNA TGCGCCAGCAGCGGTCGGGACACCCAGCGCACTGAAGCTTTCTTT.

The chain is built from TRBV2 and TRBJ2-7; 11 bases are a match to TRBD1. This CDR3 comprises 18 residues. V lost 5 bases to trimming and J lost 2 bases; unmatched junction nucleotides: 14. The V gene's germline CDR1 is SNHLY and CDR2 FYNNEI. CDR3 amino acids: CASSLLGQGEGWAYEQYF. In nucleotides, the CDR3 is TGTGCCAGCAGTCTTTTGGGACAGGGGGAGGGATGGGCCTACGAGCAGTACTTC.

V gene TRBV25-1 combines with J gene TRBJ2-1; TRBD2 matches at 8 bases. The germline CDR1 and CDR2 sequences are MGHDK and SYGVNS. V lost 3 bases, J lost 6 bases, and 7 bases stayed unmatched. The CDR3 consists of 15 residues. CDR3 bases: TGTGCCAGCAGTGAGGCCCGGGGGGGTAGCAATGAGCAGTTCTTC. It specifies CASSEARGGSNEQFF.

The rearrangement links TRBV7-6 to TRBJ2-7; 13 nucleotides agree with TRBD2. The ends lost 5 bases at V and 4 bases at J; junction bases unmatched: 2. CDR1 and CDR2 (germline): SGHVS, FNYEAQ. This CDR3 contains 14 residues. CDR3 sequence: CASSLGLAGYEQYF. DNA for the CDR3: TGTGCCAGCAGCCTGGGACTAGCGGGATACGAGCAGTACTTC. Full variable domain (missing parts from reference TRBV7-6 and TRBJ2-7): GAGVSQSPRYKVTKRGQDVALRCDPISGHVSLYWYRQALGQGPEFLTYFNYEAQQDKSGLPNDRFSAERPEGSISTLTIQRTEQRDSAMYRCASSLGLAGYEQYFGPGTRLTVT.

The J gene is TRBJ1-1, the V gene TRBV24-1; unclear D gene. Per the germline V gene, CDR1 is KGHDR and CDR2 is SFDVKD. The CDR3 consists of 9 residues. V shed 9 bases and J shed 11 bases, with 9 bases lying between them. The CDR3 region has the DNA TGTGCCACCTCCTTGAGGGCTTTCTTT. Protein product: CATSLRAFF.

V and J are TRBV24-1 and TRBJ2-1; the match to TRBD2 covers 13 bases. The junction had 16 bases not matched to a gene; V was cut back by 5 bases and J by 7 bases. CDR1 is KGHDR and CDR2 is SFDVKD in the germline V gene. The CDR3 sequence is 19 residues long. The CDR3 loop is CATSGGPGLAGKSGNEQFF. The CDR3 DNA follows: TGTGCCACCAGTGGCGGTCCGGGACTAGCGGGAAAATCCGGGAATGAGCAGTTCTTC.

This clone was counted a single time. The chain uses TRBV10-3 and TRBJ1-3; 8 bases match TRBD1. V shed 1 base and J 4 bases; nucleotides not matched to a gene: 9. The CDR3 has 17 amino acids. Germline values: CDR1 ENHRY, CDR2 SYGVKD. In DNA, the CDR3 is TGTGCCATCAGTGAGTGGGTGGACAGGGAGAAAGGAAACACCATATATTTT. Amino acids: CAISEWVDREKGNTIYF.

The chain combines TRBV30 with TRBJ1-2; D uncertain. The germline V and J ends were trimmed by 0 bases and 8 bases, with 13 bases remaining between them. CDR1 is GTSNPN, CDR2 SVGIG, per germline (reference sequence). This CDR3 has 13 amino acids. CDR3 bases: TGTGCCTGGAGTGTAGGTCCAGGTAGGGGCTACACCTTC. Amino acid sequence: CAWSVGPGRGYTF.

The rearrangement uses TRBV5-1 and TRBJ2-2; D unresolved. The CDR3 spans 13 residues. The V end was cut by 0 bases, the J end by 8 bases, with 8 bases between. CDR1 SGHRS and CDR2 YFSETQ come from the germline V gene. In DNA form, the CDR3 reads TGCGCCAGCAGCTTGGATCAGTCTGGGGAGCTGTTTTTT. Translation gives CASSLDQSGELFF.

The chain recombines TRBV29-1 with TRBJ1-1, with D perhaps matching TRBD1 (5 bases). CDR1 and CDR2 from the germline V gene are SQVTM and ANQGSEA. V lost 2 bases, J lost 4 bases, and 11 bases lay in between. The CDR3 extends over 13 amino acids. In nucleotides, the CDR3 is TGCAGCGTTGAATATAGGGGAGGCACTGAAGCTTTCTTT. Encoded protein: CSVEYRGGTEAFF.

J is TRBJ2-7 and V is TRBV7-2; 9 bases map to TRBD1. The V gene end was trimmed by 5 bases and the J gene end by 4 bases; junction bases not matched to a gene: 9. Germline CDR1 SGHTA, CDR2 FQGNSA. There are 15 residues in the CDR3. The CDR3 sequence: CASSPRTGAGYEQYF. In DNA, the CDR3 is TGTGCCAGCAGCCCGCGGACAGGGGCAGGTTACGAGCAGTACTTC.